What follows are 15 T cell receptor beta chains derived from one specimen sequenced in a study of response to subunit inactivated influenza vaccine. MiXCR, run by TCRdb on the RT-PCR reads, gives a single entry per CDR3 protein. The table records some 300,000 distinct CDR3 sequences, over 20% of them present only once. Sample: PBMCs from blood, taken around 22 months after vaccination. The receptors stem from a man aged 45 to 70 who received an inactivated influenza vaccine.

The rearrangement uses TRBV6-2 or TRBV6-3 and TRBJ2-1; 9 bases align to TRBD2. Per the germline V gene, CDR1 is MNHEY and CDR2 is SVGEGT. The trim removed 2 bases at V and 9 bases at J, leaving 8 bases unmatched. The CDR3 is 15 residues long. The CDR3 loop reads CASSYTYLAGFEQFF. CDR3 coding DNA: TGTGCCAGCAGTTACACCTATCTAGCGGGGTTTGAGCAGTTCTTC.

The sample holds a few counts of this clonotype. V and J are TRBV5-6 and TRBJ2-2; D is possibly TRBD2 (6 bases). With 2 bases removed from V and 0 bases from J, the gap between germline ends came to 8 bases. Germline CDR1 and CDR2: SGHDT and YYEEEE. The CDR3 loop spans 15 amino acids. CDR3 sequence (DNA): TGTGCCAGCAGCTTTGCGGGGACGAACACCGGGGAGCTGTTTTTT. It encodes CASSFAGTNTGELFF. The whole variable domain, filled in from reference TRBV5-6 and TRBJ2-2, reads DAGVTQSPTHLIKTRGQQVTLRCSPKSGHDTVSWYQQALGQGPQFIFQYYEEEERQRGNFPDRFSGHQFPNYSSELNVNALLLGDSALYLCASSFAGTNTGELFFGEGSRLTVL.

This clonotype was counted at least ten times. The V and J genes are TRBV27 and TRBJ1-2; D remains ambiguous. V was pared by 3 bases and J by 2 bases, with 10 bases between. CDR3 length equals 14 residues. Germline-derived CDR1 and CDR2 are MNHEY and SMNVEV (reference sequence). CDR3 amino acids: CASSLKGGNYGYTF. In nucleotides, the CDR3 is TGTGCCAGCAGTTTGAAGGGAGGGAACTATGGCTACACCTTC.

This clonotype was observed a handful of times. Here the CDR3 DNA reads TGTGCCAGCAGTTCCGGGACAGGTCCTCAGCCCCAGCATTTT. Protein sequence: CASSSGTGPQPQHF. The chain uses TRBV28 and TRBJ1-5, with TRBD1 matching 8 bases. The germline gives CDR1 MDHEN, CDR2 SYDVKM. The CDR3 is made up of 14 amino acids. V shed 4 bases and J 6 bases; nucleotides not matched to a gene: 5. Variable domain in full (rest from reference TRBV28 and TRBJ1-5): DVKVTQSSRYLVKRTGEKVFLECVQDMDHENMFWYRQDPGLGLRLIYFSYDVKMKEKGDIPEGYSVSREKKERFSLILESASTNQTSMYLCASSSGTGPQPQHFGDGTRLSIL.

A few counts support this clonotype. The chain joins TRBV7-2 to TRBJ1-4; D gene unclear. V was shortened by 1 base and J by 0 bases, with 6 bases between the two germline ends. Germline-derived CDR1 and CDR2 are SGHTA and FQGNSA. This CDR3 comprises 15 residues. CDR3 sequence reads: CASSLGFSTNEKLFF. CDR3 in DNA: TGTGCCAGCAGCTTAGGGTTCTCAACTAATGAAAAACTGTTTTTT. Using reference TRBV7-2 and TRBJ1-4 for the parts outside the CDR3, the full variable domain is GAGVSQSPSNKVTEKGKDVELRCDPISGHTALYWYRQSLGQGLEFLIYFQGNSAPDKSGLPSDRFSAERTGGSVSTLTIQRTQQEDSAVYLCASSLGFSTNEKLFFGSGTQLSVL.

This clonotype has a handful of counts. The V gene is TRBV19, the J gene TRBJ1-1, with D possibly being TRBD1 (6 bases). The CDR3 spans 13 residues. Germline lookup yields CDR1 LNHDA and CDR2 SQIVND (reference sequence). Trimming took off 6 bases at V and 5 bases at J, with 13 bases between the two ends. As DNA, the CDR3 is TGTGCCAGTAGCACTCTAAGGGGGACTGAAGCTTTCTTT. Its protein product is CASSTLRGTEAFF.

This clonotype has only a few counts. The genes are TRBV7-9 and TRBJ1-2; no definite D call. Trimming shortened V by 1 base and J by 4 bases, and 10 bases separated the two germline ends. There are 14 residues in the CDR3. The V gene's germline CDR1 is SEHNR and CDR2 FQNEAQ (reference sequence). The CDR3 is CASSLGGESYGYTF. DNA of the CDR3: TGTGCCAGCAGCTTAGGAGGCGAATCCTATGGCTACACCTTC.

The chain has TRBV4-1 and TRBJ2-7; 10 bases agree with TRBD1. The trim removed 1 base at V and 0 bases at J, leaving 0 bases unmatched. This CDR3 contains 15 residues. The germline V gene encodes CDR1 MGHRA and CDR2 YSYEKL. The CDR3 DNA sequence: TGCGCCAGCAGCCAAGGGACAGGGGGCTCCTACGAGCAGTACTTC. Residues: CASSQGTGGSYEQYF.

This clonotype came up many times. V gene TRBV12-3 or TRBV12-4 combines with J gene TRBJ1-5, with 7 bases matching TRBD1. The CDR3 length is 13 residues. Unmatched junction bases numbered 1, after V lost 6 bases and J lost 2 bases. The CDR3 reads CASRGTGNQPQHF. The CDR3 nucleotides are TGTGCCAGCAGGGGGACAGGCAATCAGCCCCAGCATTTT.

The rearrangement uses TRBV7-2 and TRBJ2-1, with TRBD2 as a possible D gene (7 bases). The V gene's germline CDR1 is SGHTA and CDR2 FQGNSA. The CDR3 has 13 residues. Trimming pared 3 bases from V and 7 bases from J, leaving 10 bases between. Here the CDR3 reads CASSFRGGNEQFF. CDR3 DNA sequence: TGTGCCAGCAGCTTCAGGGGAGGGAATGAGCAGTTCTTC.

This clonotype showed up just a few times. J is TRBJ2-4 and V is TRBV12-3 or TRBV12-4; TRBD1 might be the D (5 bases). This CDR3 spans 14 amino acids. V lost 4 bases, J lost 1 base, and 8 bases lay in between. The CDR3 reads CASSSSGAKNIQYF. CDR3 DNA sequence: TGTGCCAGCAGTTCCTCAGGGGCCAAAAACATTCAGTACTTC.

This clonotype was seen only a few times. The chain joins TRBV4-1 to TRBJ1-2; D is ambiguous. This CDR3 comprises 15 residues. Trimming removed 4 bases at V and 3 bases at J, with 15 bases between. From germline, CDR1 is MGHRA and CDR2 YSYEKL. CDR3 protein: CASSLVANGDYGYTF. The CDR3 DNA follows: TGCGCCAGCAGCCTCGTGGCGAATGGGGACTATGGCTACACCTTC.

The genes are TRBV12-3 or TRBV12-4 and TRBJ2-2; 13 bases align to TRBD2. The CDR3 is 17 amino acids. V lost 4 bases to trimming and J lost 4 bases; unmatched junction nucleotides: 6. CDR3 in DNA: TGTGCCAGCAGTTGGACTAGCGGGAGATCGGGCACCGGGGAGCTGTTTTTT. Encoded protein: CASSWTSGRSGTGELFF.

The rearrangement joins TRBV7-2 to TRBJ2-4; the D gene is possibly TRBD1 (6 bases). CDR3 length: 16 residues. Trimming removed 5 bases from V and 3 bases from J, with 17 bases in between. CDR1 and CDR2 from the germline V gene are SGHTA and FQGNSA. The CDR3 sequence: CASSPQPGHIKNIQYF. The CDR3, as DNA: TGTGCCAGCAGCCCCCAACCGGGACATATCAAAAACATTCAGTACTTC. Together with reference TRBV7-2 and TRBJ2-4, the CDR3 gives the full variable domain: GAGVSQSPSNKVTEKGKDVELRCDPISGHTALYWYRQSLGQGLEFLIYFQGNSAPDKSGLPSDRFSAERTGGSVSTLTIQRTQQEDSAVYLCASSPQPGHIKNIQYFGAGTRLSVL.

The DNA of the CDR3 is TGTGCCAGCAGTACGGACAGGCGAGAGCAATCAAAGCCCCAGCATTTT. Translating it yields CASSTDRREQSKPQHF. The chain has TRBV12-3 or TRBV12-4 and TRBJ1-5; 7 bases agree with TRBD1. CDR3 length: 16 residues. Germline trimming cut 5 bases from V and 8 bases from J; bases unmatched to any gene: 15.